This TCR beta chain was found in a study of control samples from healthy donors and cancer patients. The CDR3 totals 18 residues. Germline CDR1 and CDR2: LGHNA and YNFKEQ. V shed 0 bases and J shed 7 bases, with 22 bases lying between them. Only in-frame clones appear in the TCRdb table, and some are missing; sequencing was by immunoSEQ multiplex PCR. The data show under 300,000 clones, over 75% seen once. The source material was PBMCs. The chain employs TRBV4-2 and TRBJ2-4, with D unresolved. The source of this sequence is a woman in her sixties or seventies with lung cancer. The chain's CDR3 is CASSQEPESIGPRNIQYF. The CDR3 DNA reads TGTGCCAGCAGCCAAGAACCCGAGAGTATCGGGCCAAGGAACATTCAGTACTTC.